What follows are 2 T cell receptor beta chains derived from one specimen sequenced in a study of blood T cell repertoires in COVID-19. Method: immunoSEQ multiplex PCR; TCRdb's copy keeps in-frame clones and lacks some. The sample consists of more than 250,000 clones, about nine tenths of them appearing once. Specimen: PBMCs or T cells enriched from blood (not recorded which). All receptors come from a woman between 18 and 30 years old who had recovered from COVID-19.

This chain uses TRBV11-2 with TRBJ1-2, with TRBD1 as a possible D gene (6 bases). Trimming took off 0 bases at V and 1 base at J, with 15 bases between the two ends. This CDR3 contains 17 residues. The germline CDR1 and CDR2 sequences are SGHAT and FQNNGV. Here the CDR3 DNA reads TGTGCCAGCAGCTTAGATAATGGCGGACAGATTAACTATGGCTACACCTTC. This sequence encodes CASSLDNGGQINYGYTF. The whole variable domain, filled in from reference TRBV11-2 and TRBJ1-2, reads EAGVAQSPRYKIIEKRQSVAFWCNPISGHATLYWYQQILGQGPKLLIQFQNNGVVDDSQLPKDRFSAERLKGVDSTLKIQPAKLEDSAVYLCASSLDNGGQINYGYTFGSGTRLTVV.

This clone appeared a single time. The chain uses TRBV28 and TRBJ2-1; TRBD2 aligns across 8 bases. Losses at the gene ends were 0 bases for V and 0 bases for J; bases not matched to a gene: 7. Germline V CDR1 and CDR2: MDHEN, SYDVKM. The CDR3 loop spans 18 amino acids. DNA for the CDR3: TGTGCCAGCAGTTTATGGGGACTAGTGGGGAGCTCCTACAATGAGCAGTTCTTC. It translates to CASSLWGLVGSSYNEQFF.